This TCR beta chain was captured by sequencing in a study of human T cells and chemical hapten exposure. The CDR3 covers 13 residues. Trimming took off 5 bases at V and 1 base at J, with 8 bases between the two ends. During construction of the library, unique molecular identifiers were attached to individual cDNA molecules for quantitative, reproducible TCR counting. TCRdb reprocessed the RACE reads with MiXCR, giving one entry per CDR3 protein. The profile shows roughly 80,000 distinct CDR3 sequences, around 9.4% of them singletons. Time point given: healthy volunteer bleed at 6 weeks. Total RNA extraction was carried out from unfractionated whole blood. This clonotype was recorded many times.

This receptor was identified in a female donor in good health. Some clones in this sample may be carry-over from other donors' samples. This sequence joins TRBV12-3 or TRBV12-4 and TRBJ1-1; D gene unclear. The sample consisted of whole blood. The CDR3 nucleotides are TGTGCCAGCAGTGGACTCAGGAACACTGAAGCTTTCTTT. Residues: CASSGLRNTEAFF.